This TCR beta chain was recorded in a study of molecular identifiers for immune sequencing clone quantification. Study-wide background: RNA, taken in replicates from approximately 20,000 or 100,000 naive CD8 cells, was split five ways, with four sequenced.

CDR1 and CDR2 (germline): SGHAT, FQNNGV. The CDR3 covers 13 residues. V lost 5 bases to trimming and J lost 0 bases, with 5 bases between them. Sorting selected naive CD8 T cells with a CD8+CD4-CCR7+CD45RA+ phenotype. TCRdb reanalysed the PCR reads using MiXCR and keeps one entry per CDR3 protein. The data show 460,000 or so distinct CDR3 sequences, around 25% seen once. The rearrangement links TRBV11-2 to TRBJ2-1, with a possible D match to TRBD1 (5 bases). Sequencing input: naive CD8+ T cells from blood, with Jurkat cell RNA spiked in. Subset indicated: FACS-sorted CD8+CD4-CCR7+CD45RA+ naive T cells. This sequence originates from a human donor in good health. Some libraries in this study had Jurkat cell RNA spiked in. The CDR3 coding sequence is TGTGCCAGCAGCGGGGCCTCCTACAATGAGCAGTTCTTC. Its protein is CASSGASYNEQFF.